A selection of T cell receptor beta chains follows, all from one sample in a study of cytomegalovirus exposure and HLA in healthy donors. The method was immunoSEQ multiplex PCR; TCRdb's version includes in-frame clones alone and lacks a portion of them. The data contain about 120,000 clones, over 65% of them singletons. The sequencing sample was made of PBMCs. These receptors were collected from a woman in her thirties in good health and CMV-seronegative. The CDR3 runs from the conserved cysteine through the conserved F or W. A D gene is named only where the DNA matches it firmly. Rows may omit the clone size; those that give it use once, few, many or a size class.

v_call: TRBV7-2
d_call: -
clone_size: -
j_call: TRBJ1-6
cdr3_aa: CASSTVGGAASPLHF
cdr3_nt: TGTGCCAGCAGCACCGTGGGGGGGGCCGCTTCACCCCTCCACTTT

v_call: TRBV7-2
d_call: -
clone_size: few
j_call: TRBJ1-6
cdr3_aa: CATRQASSPLHF
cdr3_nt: TGTGCCACCAGACAGGCGAGTTCACCCCTCCACTTT

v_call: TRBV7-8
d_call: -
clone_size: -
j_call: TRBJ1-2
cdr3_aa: CASSSTGGYTF
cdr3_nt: TGTGCCAGCAGCTCGACAGGTGGCTACACCTTC

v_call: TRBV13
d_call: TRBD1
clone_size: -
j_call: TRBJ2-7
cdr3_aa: CASSDSRTGKSYEQYF
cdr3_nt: TGTGCCAGCAGCGACAGCCGGACAGGGAAATCCTACGAGCAGTACTTC

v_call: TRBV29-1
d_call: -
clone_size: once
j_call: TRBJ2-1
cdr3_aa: CSGRNNEQFF
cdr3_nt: TGCAGCGGGCGGAACAATGAGCAGTTCTTC

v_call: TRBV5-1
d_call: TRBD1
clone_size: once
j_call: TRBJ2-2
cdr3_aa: CASSLWGQANTGELFF
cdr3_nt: TGCGCCAGCAGCTTATGGGGACAGGCGAACACCGGGGAGCTGTTTTTT

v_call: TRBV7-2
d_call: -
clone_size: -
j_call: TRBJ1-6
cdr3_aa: CASSLAQRGSNSPLHF
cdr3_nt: TGTGCCAGCAGCTTAGCGCAACGGGGGAGCAATTCACCCCTCCACTTT

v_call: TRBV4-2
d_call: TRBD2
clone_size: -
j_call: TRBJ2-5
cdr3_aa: CASSLGTSGVQETQYF
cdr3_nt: TGTGCCAGCAGCCTCGGGACTAGCGGGGTCCAAGAGACCCAGTACTTC

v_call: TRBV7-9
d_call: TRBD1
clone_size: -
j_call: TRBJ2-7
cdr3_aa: CASSSDRVTYEQYF
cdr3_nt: TGTGCCAGCAGCTCCGACAGGGTAACCTACGAGCAGTACTTC

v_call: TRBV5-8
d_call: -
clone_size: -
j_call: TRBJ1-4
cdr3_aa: CASSFGGTNEKLFF
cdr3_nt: TGTGCCAGCAGCTTCGGCGGTACAAATGAAAAACTGTTTTTT

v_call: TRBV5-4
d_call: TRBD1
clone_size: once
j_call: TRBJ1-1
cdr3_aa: CASSLGSDRVGEAFF
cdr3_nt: TGTGCCAGCAGCTTGGGGTCAGACAGGGTTGGTGAAGCTTTCTTT

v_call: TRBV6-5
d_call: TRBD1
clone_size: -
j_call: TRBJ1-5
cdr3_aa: CASSYETGSQPQHF
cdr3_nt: TGTGCCAGCAGTTACGAGACAGGGTCTCAGCCCCAGCATTTT

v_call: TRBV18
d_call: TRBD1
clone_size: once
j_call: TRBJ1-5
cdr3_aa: CASSPIGGYSNQPQHF
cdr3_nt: TGTGCCAGCTCACCTATAGGGGGCTATAGCAATCAGCCCCAGCATTTT

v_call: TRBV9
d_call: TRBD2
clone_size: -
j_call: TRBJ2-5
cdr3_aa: CASSGRTSGEETQYF
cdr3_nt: TGTGCCAGCAGCGGCAGGACTAGCGGGGAGGAGACCCAGTACTTC

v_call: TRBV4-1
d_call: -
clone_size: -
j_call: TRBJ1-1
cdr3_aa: CASSQDWGVGTEAFF
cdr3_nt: TGCGCCAGCAGCCAAGATTGGGGGGTAGGCACTGAAGCTTTCTTT

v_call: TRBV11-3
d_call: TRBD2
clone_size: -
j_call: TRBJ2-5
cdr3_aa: CASSTGLAGGRETQYF
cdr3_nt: TGTGCCAGCAGCACGGGACTAGCGGGGGGCCGGGAGACCCAGTACTTC

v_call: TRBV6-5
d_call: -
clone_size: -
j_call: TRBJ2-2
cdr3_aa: CASSYRTRYTGELFF
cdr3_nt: TGTGCCAGCAGTTACAGGACTCGTTACACCGGGGAGCTGTTTTTT

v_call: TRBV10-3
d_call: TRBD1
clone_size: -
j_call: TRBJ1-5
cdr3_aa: CAISEAGQGAHQPQHF
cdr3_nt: TGTGCCATCAGTGAGGCGGGACAGGGGGCTCATCAGCCCCAGCATTTT

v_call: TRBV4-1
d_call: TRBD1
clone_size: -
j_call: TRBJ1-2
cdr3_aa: CASSQDWQGAKVYGYTF
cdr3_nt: TGCGCCAGCAGCCAAGATTGGCAGGGGGCGAAAGTTTATGGCTACACCTTC

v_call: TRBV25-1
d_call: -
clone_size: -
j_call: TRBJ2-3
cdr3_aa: CASSEGSTDTQYF
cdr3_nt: TGTGCCAGCAGTGAAGGCAGCACAGATACGCAGTATTTT

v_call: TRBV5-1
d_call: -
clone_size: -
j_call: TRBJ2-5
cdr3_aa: CASSFESGRAGETQYF
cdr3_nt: TGCGCCAGCAGCTTCGAGTCTGGCAGGGCTGGGGAGACCCAGTACTTC

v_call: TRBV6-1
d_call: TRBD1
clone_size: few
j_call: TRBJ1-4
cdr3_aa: CASSRGVTENEKLFF
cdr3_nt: TGTGCCAGCAGCAGGGGGGTTACAGAGAATGAAAAACTGTTTTTT

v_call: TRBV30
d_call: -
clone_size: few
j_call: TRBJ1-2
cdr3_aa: CAWSVRQPAHYGYTF
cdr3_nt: TGTGCCTGGAGTGTACGACAGCCGGCCCACTATGGCTACACCTTC

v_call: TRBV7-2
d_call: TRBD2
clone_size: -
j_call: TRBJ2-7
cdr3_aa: CASSQTGLAGGPLSYEQYF
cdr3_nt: TGTGCCAGCAGCCAAACAGGACTAGCGGGGGGCCCCTTGTCCTACGAGCAGTACTTC

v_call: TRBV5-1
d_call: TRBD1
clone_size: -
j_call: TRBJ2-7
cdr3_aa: CASSLGLMGQGGDSYEQYF
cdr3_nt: TGCGCCAGCAGCTTGGGTCTCATGGGACAGGGGGGTGACTCCTACGAGCAGTACTTC

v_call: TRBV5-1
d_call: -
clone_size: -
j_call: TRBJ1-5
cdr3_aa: CASSLHPGYHQPQHF
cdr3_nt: TGCGCCAGCAGCCTTCACCCAGGATATCATCAGCCCCAGCATTTT

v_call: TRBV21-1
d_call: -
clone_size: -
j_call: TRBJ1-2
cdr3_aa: CASSHRDSKGYTF
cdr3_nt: TGTGCCAGCAGCCACCGGGACTCGAAAGGCTACACCTTC

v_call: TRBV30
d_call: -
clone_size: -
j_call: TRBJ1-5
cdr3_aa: CAWSGASNQPQHF
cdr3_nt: TGTGCCTGGAGCGGAGCTAGCAATCAGCCCCAGCATTTT

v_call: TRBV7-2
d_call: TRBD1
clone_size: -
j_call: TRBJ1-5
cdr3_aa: CASSPWTGVGNQPQHF
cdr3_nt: TGTGCCAGCAGCCCGTGGACAGGGGTAGGCAATCAGCCCCAGCATTTT

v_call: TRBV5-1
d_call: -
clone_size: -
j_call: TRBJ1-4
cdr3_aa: CASSPVPANEKLFF
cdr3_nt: TGCGCCAGCAGCCCCGTACCAGCTAATGAAAAACTGTTTTTT

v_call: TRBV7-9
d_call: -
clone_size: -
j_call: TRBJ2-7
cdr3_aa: CATSRGPYEQYF
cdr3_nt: TGTGCCACTAGCCGGGGTCCCTACGAGCAGTACTTC

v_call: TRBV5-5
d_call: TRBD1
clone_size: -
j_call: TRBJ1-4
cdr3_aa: CASSITGGWSEKLFF
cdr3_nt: TGTGCCAGCAGCATTACAGGGGGCTGGAGTGAAAAACTGTTTTTT

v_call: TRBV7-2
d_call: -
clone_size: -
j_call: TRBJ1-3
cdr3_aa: CASSLEESSGNTIYF
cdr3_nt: TGTGCCAGCAGCTTAGAAGAGAGCTCTGGAAACACCATATATTTT

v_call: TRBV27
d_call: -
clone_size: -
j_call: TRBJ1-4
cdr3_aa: CASSFRVSRDRGNEKLFF
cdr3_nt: TGTGCCAGCAGTTTCAGGGTATCCAGGGATAGGGGTAATGAAAAACTGTTTTTT

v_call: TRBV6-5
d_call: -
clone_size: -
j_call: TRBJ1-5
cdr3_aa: CASSYSPGNQPQHF
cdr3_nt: TGTGCCAGCAGTTACTCGCCGGGAAATCAGCCCCAGCATTTT

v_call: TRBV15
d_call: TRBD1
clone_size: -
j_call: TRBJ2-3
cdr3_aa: CATSRDEQGASDTQYF
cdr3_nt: TGTGCCACCAGCAGAGATGAACAGGGGGCATCAGATACGCAGTATTTT

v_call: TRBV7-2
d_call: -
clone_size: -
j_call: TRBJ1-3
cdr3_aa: CASSPRSVAGRGRNTIYF
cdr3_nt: TGTGCCAGCAGCCCCCGATCGGTAGCGGGCAGGGGTAGAAACACCATATATTTT

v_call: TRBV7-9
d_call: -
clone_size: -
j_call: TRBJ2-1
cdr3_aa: CASSLRRGTYNEQFF
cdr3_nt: TGTGCCAGCAGCTTAAGACGGGGGACCTACAATGAGCAGTTCTTC

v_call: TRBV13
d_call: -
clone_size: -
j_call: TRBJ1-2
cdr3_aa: CASSLRGYGYTF
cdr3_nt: TGTGCCAGCAGCTTACGGGGATATGGCTACACCTTC

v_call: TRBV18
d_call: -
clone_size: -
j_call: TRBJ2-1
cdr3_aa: CASSPRDQEAEQFF
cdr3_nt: TGTGCCAGCTCACCTCGAGATCAGGAGGCTGAGCAGTTCTTC

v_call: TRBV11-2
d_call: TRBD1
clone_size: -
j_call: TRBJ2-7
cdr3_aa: CASSLGMGQGYEQYF
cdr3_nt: TGTGCCAGCAGCTTAGGGATGGGACAGGGCTACGAGCAGTACTTC

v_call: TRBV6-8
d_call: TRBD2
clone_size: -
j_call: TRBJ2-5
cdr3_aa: CASKNRVAGKKETQYF
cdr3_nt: TGTGCCAGCAAGAACAGGGTAGCGGGAAAGAAAGAGACCCAGTACTTC

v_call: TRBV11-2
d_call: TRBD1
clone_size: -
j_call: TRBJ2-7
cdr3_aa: CASSLVGQGDEQYF
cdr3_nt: TGTGCCAGCAGCTTAGTTGGACAGGGCGACGAGCAGTACTTC

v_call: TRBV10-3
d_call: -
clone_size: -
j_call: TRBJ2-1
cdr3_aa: CAMGGGNEQFF
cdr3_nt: TGTGCCATGGGAGGAGGGAATGAGCAGTTCTTC

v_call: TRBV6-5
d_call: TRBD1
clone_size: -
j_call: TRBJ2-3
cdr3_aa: CASTRTGLNTDTQYF
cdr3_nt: TGTGCCAGCACTAGGACAGGGTTGAACACAGATACGCAGTATTTT

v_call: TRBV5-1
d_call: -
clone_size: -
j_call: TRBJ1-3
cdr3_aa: CASSLDRGNTIYF
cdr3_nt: TGCGCCAGCAGCTTGGACAGGGGAAACACCATATATTTT

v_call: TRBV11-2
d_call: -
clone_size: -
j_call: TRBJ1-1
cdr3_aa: CASSLGPQINTEAFF
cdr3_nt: TGTGCCAGCAGCTTAGGCCCCCAGATTAACACTGAAGCTTTCTTT

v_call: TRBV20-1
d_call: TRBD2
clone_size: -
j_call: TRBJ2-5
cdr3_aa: CSASGGETQYF
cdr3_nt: TGCAGTGCCAGCGGGGGAGAGACCCAGTACTTC

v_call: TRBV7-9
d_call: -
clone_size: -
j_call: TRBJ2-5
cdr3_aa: CASSLARETQYF
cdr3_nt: TGTGCCAGCAGCTTAGCGAGGGAGACCCAGTACTTC

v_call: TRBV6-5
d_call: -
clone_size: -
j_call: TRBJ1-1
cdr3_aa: CASSFGLLNTEAFF
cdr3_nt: TGTGCCAGCAGTTTCGGACTGCTGAACACTGAAGCTTTCTTT

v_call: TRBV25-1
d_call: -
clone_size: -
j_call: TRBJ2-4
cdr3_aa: CASSDPGRGMAKNIQYF
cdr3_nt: TGTGCCAGCAGTGACCCAGGACGGGGAATGGCCAAAAACATTCAGTACTTC

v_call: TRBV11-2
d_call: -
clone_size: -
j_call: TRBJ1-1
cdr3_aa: CASSAQAAMNTEAFF
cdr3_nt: TGTGCCAGCAGCGCCCAGGCAGCTATGAACACTGAAGCTTTCTTT

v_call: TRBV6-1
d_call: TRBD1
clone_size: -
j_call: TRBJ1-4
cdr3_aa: CAAPGTGREKLFF
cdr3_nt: TGTGCCGCCCCCGGGACAGGGCGGGAAAAACTGTTTTTT

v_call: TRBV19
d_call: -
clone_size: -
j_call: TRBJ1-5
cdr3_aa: CASSIGELYSNQPQHF
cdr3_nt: TGTGCCAGTAGTATCGGGGAGTTGTATAGCAATCAGCCCCAGCATTTT

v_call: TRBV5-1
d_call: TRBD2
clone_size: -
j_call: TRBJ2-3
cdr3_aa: CASSVTSGNTDTQYF
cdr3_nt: TGCGCCAGCAGCGTGACTAGCGGGAACACAGATACGCAGTATTTT